The 22 T cell receptor beta chains listed next were all sequenced from one sample in a study of T cell responses to AZD1222 COVID-19 vaccine. Method: immunoSEQ multiplex PCR; TCRdb's copy keeps in-frame clones and lacks some. The sample yields around 140,000 clones, 80% to 95% seen once. The specimen was peripheral blood, collected 28 days after the second AZD1222 dose. The receptors were sampled from an adult who received the AZD1222 COVID-19 vaccine.

The chain links TRBV6-5 to TRBJ2-6; D is unresolved. Germline CDR1 and CDR2: MNHEY and SVGAGI. This CDR3 is 12 amino acids long. V shed 11 bases and J shed 0 bases, with 5 bases lying between them. The CDR3 DNA reads as TGTGCCGTCAGCTCTGGGGCCAACGTCCTGACTTTC. Residues: CAVSSGANVLTF.

This sequence joins TRBV27 and TRBJ2-3, with 13 positions matching TRBD2. This CDR3 region has 19 residues. The germline V gene encodes CDR1 MNHEY and CDR2 SMNVEV (reference sequence). V was clipped by 4 bases and J by 5 bases; unmatched bases: 15. The CDR3 sequence: CASSSIQKLAGGPEDTQYF. CDR3 DNA sequence: TGTGCCAGCAGTTCAATCCAAAAACTAGCGGGAGGGCCTGAAGATACGCAGTATTTT.

The rearrangement links TRBV9 to TRBJ2-1; D is unclear. This CDR3 region has 15 residues. Germline CDR1 and CDR2: SGDLS and YYNGEE. V shed 4 bases and J shed 0 bases, with 11 bases lying between them. The CDR3 bases are TGTGCCAGCAGCCCTCCGTATAGCTCCTACAATGAGCAGTTCTTC. This sequence encodes CASSPPYSSYNEQFF.

V gene TRBV6-5 combines with J gene TRBJ1-1; tentatively, D is TRBD1 (5 bases). The CDR3 has 15 residues. The V end lost 8 bases, the J end lost 0 bases, and 16 bases lay between the germline ends. Germline values: CDR1 MNHEY, CDR2 SVGAGI. CDR3 nucleotides: TGTGCCAGCCCGAAACCGGGACCGTTGAACACTGAAGCTTTCTTT. Translated: CASPKPGPLNTEAFF.

The chain carries TRBV2 and TRBJ2-5, with D perhaps assigned TRBD1 or TRBD2 (5 bases each). The CDR3 extends over 17 amino acids. Per the germline V gene, CDR1 is SNHLY and CDR2 is FYNNEI. V was pared by 3 bases and J by 4 bases, with 21 bases between. This CDR3 is CASSESRDRLGRETQYF. The CDR3 DNA is TGTGCCAGCAGTGAGAGCCGGGACCGACTTGGGCGAGAGACCCAGTACTTC.

The table lists this clone with a few counts. The chain joins TRBV6-1 to TRBJ1-1, with no clear D. V was shortened by 1 base and J by 0 bases, with 6 bases between the two germline ends. This CDR3 region has 14 residues. The germline CDR1 and CDR2 sequences are MNHNS and SASEGT. The CDR3 spells CASSEEAMNTEAFF. The CDR3 region has the DNA TGTGCCAGCAGTGAAGAGGCTATGAACACTGAAGCTTTCTTT.

This sequence joins TRBV15 and TRBJ1-1; no reliable D call. Germline V gene lookup returns CDR1 LNHNV and CDR2 YYDKDF (reference sequence). Trimming cost V 3 bases and J 3 bases, with 8 bases left between them. The CDR3 spans 13 residues. For the CDR3, the DNA is TGTGCCACCAGCAGCTCCTTAGACACTGAAGCTTTCTTT. This gives the protein CATSSSLDTEAFF.

The chain is built from TRBV9 and TRBJ2-7; D not certain. Germline V gene data show CDR1 as SGDLS and CDR2 as YYNGEE. Deletions cut 7 bases from V and 5 bases from J, with 13 bases between. There are 12 residues in the CDR3. The CDR3 protein is CASAPSFHEQYF. The CDR3 nucleotides are TGTGCCAGCGCCCCTTCATTTCACGAGCAGTACTTC.

The chain combines TRBV6-6 with TRBJ1-2; D is ambiguous. The CDR3 length is 12 residues. Germline-derived CDR1 and CDR2 are MNHNY and SVGAGI (reference sequence). With 3 bases removed from V and 1 base from J, the gap between germline ends came to 3 bases. The CDR3 sequence is CASSYSNYGYTF. CDR3 nucleotides: TGTGCCAGCAGTTATAGTAACTATGGCTACACCTTC.

The chain combines TRBV7-6 with TRBJ2-6, with D perhaps matching TRBD1 or TRBD2 (5 bases each). This CDR3 region has 22 residues. From germline, CDR1 is SGHVS and CDR2 FNYEAQ. Trimming took 3 bases from V and 0 from J, leaving 27 bases between them. CDR3 amino acids: CASSFKTESGGRWYSGANVLTF. The CDR3 DNA follows: TGTGCCAGCAGCTTCAAAACCGAGTCTGGGGGACGATGGTACTCTGGGGCCAACGTCCTGACTTTC.

The chain is built from TRBV28 and TRBJ2-3; 8 bases are shared with TRBD2. CDR3 length equals 16 residues. The germline gives CDR1 MDHEN, CDR2 SYDVKM. V trimming: 6 bases; J trimming: 2 bases; junction bases outside the gene matches: 10. CDR3 bases: TGTGCCAGCAGCCCCACCCCCGGGGGGGTCACAGATACGCAGTATTTT. Translated: CASSPTPGGVTDTQYF.

The chain is built from TRBV5-1 and TRBJ2-1; 8 nucleotides agree with TRBD2. Germline V gives CDR1 SGHRS, CDR2 YFSETQ. V trimming: 4 bases; J trimming: 0 bases; junction bases outside the gene matches: 3. The CDR3 runs to 15 residues. Written as DNA, the CDR3 is TGCGCCAGCAGCACCGGGACTAGCTCCTACAATGAGCAGTTCTTC. Residues: CASSTGTSSYNEQFF.

As for this clone: The same CDR3 arises from other DNA sequences in this sample as well. The chain has TRBV3-1 (or the pseudogene TRBV3-2) and TRBJ2-2; 10 positions match TRBD2. Germline V gives CDR1 LGHDT, CDR2 YNNKEL (reference sequence). The CDR3 length is 16 residues. The V and J ends lost 1 base and 1 base, in that order; junction bases with no gene match: 0. CDR3 in amino acids: CASSQGTSGNTGELFF. The CDR3 region has the DNA TGTGCCAGCAGCCAAGGGACTAGCGGGAACACCGGGGAGCTGTTTTTT.

The chain couples TRBV18 to TRBJ2-7; 7 nucleotides match TRBD1. V shed 1 base, J shed 2 bases, and the junction held 2 bases outside the gene matches. The CDR3 has 14 residues. In germline, CDR1 is KGHSH, CDR2 LQKENI. CDR3 coding DNA: TGTGCCAGCTCACCACAGGGGGCCGCCTACGAGCAGTACTTC. It encodes CASSPQGAAYEQYF.

The chain links TRBV5-5 to TRBJ1-4; no definite D call. CDR1 and CDR2 from the germline V gene are SGHKS and YYEKEE (reference sequence). The CDR3 is 13 amino acids. The V end was cut by 3 bases, the J end by 10 bases, with 13 bases between. This CDR3 is CASSSVQAPKLFF. The CDR3 region has the DNA TGTGCCAGCAGCTCGGTCCAGGCCCCAAAACTGTTTTTT.

CDR3 sequence reads: CASSQPGLAGSDTQYF. In DNA form, the CDR3 reads TGTGCCAGCAGCCAACCGGGACTAGCGGGATCAGATACGCAGTATTTT. The chain couples TRBV3-1 (or the pseudogene TRBV3-2) to TRBJ2-3; 13 nucleotides match TRBD2. This CDR3 region has 16 residues. Germline V lookup: CDR1 LGHDT, CDR2 YNNKEL (reference sequence). With 2 bases clipped from V and 4 bases from J, the junction kept 3 bases outside the gene matches.

The rearrangement uses TRBV5-1 and TRBJ1-4, with a weak D call TRBD1 (5 bases). CDR3 length equals 15 residues. V was shortened by 1 base and J by 5 bases, with 12 bases between the two germline ends. CDR1 and CDR2 from the germline V gene are SGHRS and YFSETQ. The CDR3 DNA sequence: TGCGCCAGCAGCTTGCTGGGGGTCGGGAATGAAAAACTGTTTTTT. Translated, it gives CASSLLGVGNEKLFF.

The genes are TRBV6-5 and TRBJ1-1; D ambiguous. Trimming cost V 5 bases and J 1 base, with 11 bases left between them. Germline CDR1 and CDR2: MNHEY and SVGAGI. The CDR3 has 14 residues. CDR3 sequence (DNA): TGTGCCAGCAGTCCGACCACCCGGAACACTGAAGCTTTCTTT. It is translated as CASSPTTRNTEAFF.

The chain couples TRBV6-2 or TRBV6-3 to TRBJ2-5; 9 bases fit TRBD2. With V trimmed by 5 bases and J by 5 bases, 9 bases remained unmatched. The CDR3 is 15 amino acids. Germline V lookup: CDR1 MNHEY, CDR2 SVGEGT. The CDR3 protein is CASSPPWTSVETQYF. The CDR3 DNA reads TGTGCCAGCAGTCCCCCCTGGACTAGCGTGGAGACCCAGTACTTC.

This clone was observed once. The same CDR3 arises from other DNA sequences in this sample as well. The chain links TRBV5-5 to TRBJ1-2; D is unclear. This CDR3 has 13 amino acids. The V end was cut by 1 base, the J end by 4 bases, with 8 bases between. The germline V gene has CDR1 SGHKS and CDR2 YYEKEE (reference sequence). The DNA for the CDR3 is TGTGCCAGCAGCTTGACAGACTCCTATGGCTACACCTTC. Amino acid sequence: CASSLTDSYGYTF.

The V call is TRBV5-1, the J call TRBJ1-2, with TRBD1 matching over 8 bases. Germline V gene sequence: CDR1 SGHRS, CDR2 YFSETQ. The CDR3 runs to 13 residues. With V trimmed by 0 bases and J by 6 bases, 1 base remained unmatched. CDR3 protein: CASSLGDRHGYTF. The DNA for the CDR3 is TGCGCCAGCAGCTTGGGGGACAGGCATGGCTACACCTTC.

The chain uses TRBV5-4 and TRBJ2-6, with 12 positions matching TRBD1. The CDR3 runs to 18 residues. Trimming removed 4 bases from V and 3 bases from J; junction bases left unmatched: 8. The germline CDR1 and CDR2 sequences are SGHNT and YYREEE (reference sequence). The chain's CDR3 is CASSTTGTGGRGANVLTF. The CDR3 region has the DNA TGTGCCAGCAGCACCACCGGGACAGGGGGCCGTGGGGCCAACGTCCTGACTTTC.